This TCR beta chain was sequenced for a study of T cell responses to AZD1222 COVID-19 vaccine. Study findings and constraints: When two AZD1222 doses had been given, Spike-specific TCR breadth and depth rose. Baseline antibody screening turned up just six seropositive AZD1222 recipients. Donors were mostly white British, more females; clonal diversity possibly underestimated. CD4 TCRs covered the whole spike, strongest at regions 160-218 and 743-854.

TCRdb's copy holds only in-frame clones and misses some; the assay was immunoSEQ multiplex PCR. The data show about 120,000 clones, 90% seen once. Germline V gene data show CDR1 as SGHTA and CDR2 as FQGNSA. After removal of 1 base from V and 7 bases from J, the junction contained 11 bases not matched to a gene. The CDR3 consists of 18 residues. Details on this clone: Its antigen is undetermined.

Sequencing was performed on peripheral blood, taken on day 0 of MenACWY control vaccination. This TCR derives from an adult in good health. The chain joins TRBV7-2 to TRBJ2-5, with 14 bases identical to TRBD2. Here the CDR3 DNA reads TGTGCCAGCAGCTTAGGGGGGACTAGCGGGGGCACTGGAGGGACCCAGTACTTC. Its translation: CASSLGGTSGGTGGTQYF.